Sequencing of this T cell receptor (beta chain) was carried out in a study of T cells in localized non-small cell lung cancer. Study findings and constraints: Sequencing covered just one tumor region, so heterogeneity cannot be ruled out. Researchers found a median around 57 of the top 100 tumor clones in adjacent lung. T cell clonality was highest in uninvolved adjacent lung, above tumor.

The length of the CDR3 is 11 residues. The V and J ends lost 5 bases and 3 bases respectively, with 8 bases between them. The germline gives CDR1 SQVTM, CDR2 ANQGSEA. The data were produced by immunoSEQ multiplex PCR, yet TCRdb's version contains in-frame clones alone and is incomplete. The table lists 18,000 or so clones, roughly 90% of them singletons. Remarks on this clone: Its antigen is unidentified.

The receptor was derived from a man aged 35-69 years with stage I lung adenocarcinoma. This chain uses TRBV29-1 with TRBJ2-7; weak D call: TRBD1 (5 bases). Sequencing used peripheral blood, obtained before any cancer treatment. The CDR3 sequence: CSVQGSYEQYF. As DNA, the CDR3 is TGCAGCGTTCAGGGCAGCTACGAGCAGTACTTC.